The 20 T cell receptor beta chains given below trace back to one sample, sequenced in a study of blood T cell repertoires in COVID-19. Assay: immunoSEQ multiplex PCR; the TCRdb copy retains only in-frame clones and omits some. This table has around 100,000 clones, 80% to 95% appearing once. Sequencing was carried out using peripheral blood. The receptor source for this set is a man over 45 with active COVID-19.

The J gene is TRBJ2-1, the V gene TRBV3-1 (or the pseudogene TRBV3-2), with 8 bases aligning to TRBD1. V dropped 2 bases and J dropped 7; count of bases not matched to a gene: 10. In germline, CDR1 is LGHDT, CDR2 YNNKEL (reference sequence). The CDR3 runs 16 residues. CDR3 sequence: CASSQRMGTGQNEQFF. The CDR3 DNA reads TGTGCCAGCAGCCAAAGGATGGGGACAGGACAAAATGAGCAGTTCTTC.

CDR3 sequence reads: CASSPEWGGEQFF. CDR3 nucleotide sequence: TGTGCCAGCAGCCCGGAATGGGGAGGCGAGCAGTTCTTC. The rearrangement joins TRBV7-3 to TRBJ2-1; TRBD2 might be the D (6 bases). CDR3 length equals 13 residues. The ends were cut back, 5 bases at V and 10 bases at J, with 15 bases in the middle. CDR1 and CDR2 from the germline V gene are SGHTA and FQGTGA.

V and J are TRBV5-1 and TRBJ2-2; D is perhaps TRBD2 (6 bases). The CDR3 loop spans 16 amino acids. CDR1 and CDR2 (germline): SGHRS, YFSETQ. Trimming left V 1 base short and J 6 bases short, with 16 bases between. Here the CDR3 DNA reads TGCGCCAGCAGCTTGACTAGCCCCAGTCAGGCCGGGGAGCTGTTTTTT. Amino acid sequence: CASSLTSPSQAGELFF.

The chain uses TRBV24-1 and TRBJ1-5; tentatively, D is TRBD1 (6 bases). Trimming shortened V by 2 bases and J by 0 bases, and 16 bases separated the two germline ends. CDR1 is KGHDR and CDR2 is SFDVKD in the germline V gene. CDR3 length equals 18 residues. This CDR3 reads CATSDSGQTIRSNQPQHF. The CDR3 DNA follows: TGTGCCACCAGTGATTCCGGACAGACTATACGTAGCAATCAGCCCCAGCATTTT.

This chain joins TRBV5-4 and TRBJ2-3; D is possibly TRBD2 (5 bases). Germline V gives CDR1 SGHNT, CDR2 YYREEE (reference sequence). The CDR3 is made up of 15 amino acids. With 2 bases removed from V and 3 bases from J, the gap between germline ends came to 13 bases. The DNA for the CDR3 is TGTGCCAGCAGCTTATCTTCCGGGATTACAGATACGCAGTATTTT. This codes for CASSLSSGITDTQYF.

The chain links TRBV28 to TRBJ2-7; a weak D match, TRBD2 (6 bases). V shed 1 base and J shed 3 bases, with 10 bases lying between them. Germline V gene sequence: CDR1 MDHEN, CDR2 SYDVKM. This CDR3 contains 14 residues. The CDR3 DNA is TGTGCCAGCAGTTTATCGGGGGTTCGCTACGAGCAGTACTTC. Its translation: CASSLSGVRYEQYF.

The rearrangement links TRBV13 to TRBJ2-3; 10 nucleotides agree with TRBD2. Unmatched junction bases numbered 8, after V lost 2 bases and J lost 6 bases. The CDR3 is 16 amino acids. Germline CDR1 and CDR2: PRHDT and FYEKMQ (reference sequence). CDR3 sequence: CASSLRSGRARDTQYF. DNA for the CDR3: TGTGCCAGCAGCTTAAGGAGCGGGAGGGCCAGGGATACGCAGTATTTT.

The chain employs TRBV6-5 and TRBJ2-4; weak D call: TRBD2 (5 bases). The CDR3 loop spans 15 amino acids. Trimming stripped 7 bases from V and 1 base from J, with 14 bases between. Germline loops: CDR1 MNHEY, CDR2 SVGAGI. The CDR3 DNA reads as TGTGCCAGCATCTGGGGAGCGTCGGCCAAAAACATTCAGTACTTC. Protein product: CASIWGASAKNIQYF.

The genes are TRBV4-2 and TRBJ1-4; D unclear. Trimming took off 1 base at V and 2 bases at J, with 14 bases between the two ends. The CDR3 runs 17 residues. In germline, CDR1 is LGHNA, CDR2 YNFKEQ. CDR3 bases: TGTGCCAGCAGCCAAGGTTCCGCGACACTTACTAATGAAAAACTGTTTTTT. This gives the protein CASSQGSATLTNEKLFF.

V and J are TRBV14 and TRBJ1-2, with TRBD1 identical over 7 bases. V gave up 1 base and J gave up 4 bases; unmatched junction bases: 6. Germline CDR1 reads SGHDN; CDR2 reads FVKESK. This CDR3 is built from 15 residues. CDR3 DNA: TGTGCCAGCAGCCAAGGCGCAGGGGGTAGCTATGGCTACACCTTC. Residues: CASSQGAGGSYGYTF. Full variable domain (missing parts from reference TRBV14 and TRBJ1-2): EAGVTQFPSHSVIEKGQTVTLRCDPISGHDNLYWYRRVMGKEIKFLLHFVKESKQDESGMPNNRFLAERTGGTYSTLKVQPAELEDSGVYFCASSQGAGGSYGYTFGSGTRLTVV.

The rearrangement uses TRBV6-5 and TRBJ2-7; 10 bases line up with TRBD1. The CDR3 has 14 residues. The V segment lost 6 bases and the J segment 4 bases; nucleotides outside the gene matches: 6. CDR1 and CDR2 from the germline V gene are MNHEY and SVGAGI. The CDR3 loop is CASRPGQGGYEQYF. CDR3 DNA: TGTGCCAGCAGACCCGGACAGGGGGGATACGAGCAGTACTTC.

CDR3 residues: CASSQQGPTEAFF. The CDR3 DNA reads as TGTGCCAGCAGCCAACAGGGACCCACTGAAGCTTTCTTT. The chain has TRBV6-5 and TRBJ1-1; D possibly corresponds to TRBD1 (6 bases). V was cut by 6 bases and J by 4 bases, with 12 bases left in between. The CDR3 contains 13 residues. Germline assignment: CDR1 MNHEY and CDR2 SVGAGI.

The rearrangement links TRBV7-9 to TRBJ1-2; 8 positions agree with TRBD1. V shed 2 bases, J shed 8 bases, and the junction held 4 bases outside the gene matches. In germline, CDR1 is SEHNR, CDR2 FQNEAQ (reference sequence). The CDR3 contains 13 residues. CDR3 amino acids: CASSLQGARGYTF. DNA for the CDR3: TGTGCCAGCAGCTTACAGGGGGCCAGGGGCTACACCTTC.

This rearrangement joins TRBV7-9 to TRBJ2-7; 8 bases fit TRBD2. In germline, CDR1 is SEHNR, CDR2 FQNEAQ (reference sequence). V was clipped by 1 base and J by 4 bases; unmatched bases: 18. This CDR3 has 19 residues. The CDR3 DNA sequence: TGTGCCAGCAGCTTAGTCAGGAAACACCGGGAAAGCGGGAGTTACGAGCAGTACTTC. Translated, it gives CASSLVRKHRESGSYEQYF.

J is TRBJ2-5 and V is TRBV28; 7 nucleotides agree with TRBD2. Germline assignment: CDR1 MDHEN and CDR2 SYDVKM. The length of the CDR3 is 13 residues. V was pared by 11 bases and J by 5 bases, with 11 bases of the junction left unmatched. The CDR3 DNA reads TGTGCCGCGGCGGGCGGGAGAAGGGAGACCCAGTACTTC. It translates to CAAAGGRRETQYF.

V is TRBV12-3 or TRBV12-4 and J is TRBJ1-1; 7 bases line up with TRBD1. V lost 5 bases to trimming and J lost 10 bases; unmatched junction nucleotides: 10. The CDR3 sequence is 13 residues long. The CDR3 is CASSQTGELGAFF. CDR3 in DNA: TGTGCCAGCAGTCAAACAGGGGAGCTCGGAGCTTTCTTT.

This chain joins TRBV5-1 and TRBJ2-3; D is undetermined. CDR3 length: 13 residues. The germline V gene has CDR1 SGHRS and CDR2 YFSETQ. Trimming removed 2 bases from V and 2 bases from J, with 6 bases in between. DNA of the CDR3: TGCGCCAGCAGCTTTCCAGACACAGATACGCAGTATTTT. This sequence encodes CASSFPDTDTQYF.

The chain is built from TRBV28 and TRBJ1-1; the D gene is possibly TRBD1 (6 bases). The CDR3 consists of 15 residues. The V end lost 4 bases, the J end lost 3 bases, and 15 bases lay between the germline ends. Germline V CDR1 and CDR2: MDHEN, SYDVKM. The CDR3 sequence is CASSSPLGADTEAFF. DNA for the CDR3: TGTGCCAGCAGTTCCCCGCTGGGGGCGGACACTGAAGCTTTCTTT.

J is TRBJ1-2 and V is TRBV5-4; TRBD1 matches 10 bases. Unmatched junction bases numbered 10, after V lost 0 bases and J lost 8 bases. CDR3 length equals 16 residues. Germline assignment: CDR1 SGHNT and CDR2 YYREEE (reference sequence). CDR3 loop: CASSLGGPGQGYGYTF. Written as DNA, the CDR3 is TGTGCCAGCAGCTTGGGAGGACCGGGACAGGGGTACGGCTACACCTTC.

The chain couples TRBV12-3 or TRBV12-4 to TRBJ1-3; D not resolved. V lost 3 bases, J lost 0 bases, and 3 bases lay in between. The CDR3 consists of 13 residues. The CDR3 is CASSFNSGNTIYF. Here the CDR3 DNA reads TGTGCCAGCAGTTTCAACTCTGGAAACACCATATATTTT.